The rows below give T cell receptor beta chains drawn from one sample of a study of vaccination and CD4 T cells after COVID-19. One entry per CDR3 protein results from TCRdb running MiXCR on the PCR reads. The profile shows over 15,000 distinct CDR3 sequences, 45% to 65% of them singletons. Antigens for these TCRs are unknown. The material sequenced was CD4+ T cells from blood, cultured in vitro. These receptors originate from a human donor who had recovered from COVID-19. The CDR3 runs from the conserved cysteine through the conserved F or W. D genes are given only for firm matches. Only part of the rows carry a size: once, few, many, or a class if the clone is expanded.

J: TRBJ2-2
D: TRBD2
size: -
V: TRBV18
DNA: TGTGCCAGCTCACAGGCTAGCGGTGACACCGGGGAGCTGTTTTTT
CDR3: CASSQASGDTGELFF

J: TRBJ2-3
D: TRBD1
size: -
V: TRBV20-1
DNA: TGCAGTGCTAGAGACCTATCCCGGACAGGGCATTCAGATACGCAGTATTTT
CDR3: CSARDLSRTGHSDTQYF

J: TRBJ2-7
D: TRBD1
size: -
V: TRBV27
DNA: TGTGCCAGCAGACGTACAGGGGCGCCCACGTCCTACGAGCAGTACTTC
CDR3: CASRRTGAPTSYEQYF

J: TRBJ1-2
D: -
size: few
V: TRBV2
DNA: TGTGCCAGCATGGACCGGAACTATGGCTACACCTTC
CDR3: CASMDRNYGYTF

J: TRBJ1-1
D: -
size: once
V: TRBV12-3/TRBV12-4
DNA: TGTGCCAGCAGTTTATGGCGGTTGGCCAACACTGAAGCTTTCTTT
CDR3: CASSLWRLANTEAFF

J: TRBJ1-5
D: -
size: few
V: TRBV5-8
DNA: TGTGCCAGCAGAAGGGGGGCGCATAGCAATCAGCCCCAGCATTTT
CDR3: CASRRGAHSNQPQHF

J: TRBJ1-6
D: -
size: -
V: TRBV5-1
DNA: TGCGCCAGCAGCTTGGAGTCCACGGACTCCTCACCCCTCCACTTT
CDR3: CASSLESTDSSPLHF

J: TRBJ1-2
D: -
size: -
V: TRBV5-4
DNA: TGTGCCAGCAGCTCAGCTTTCGCCCTCTATGGCTACACCTTC
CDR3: CASSSAFALYGYTF

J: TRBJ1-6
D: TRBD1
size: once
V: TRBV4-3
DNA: TGCGCCAGCAGCCTGGACAGGCTTGTTGCAAATTCACCCCTCCACTTT
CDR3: CASSLDRLVANSPLHF

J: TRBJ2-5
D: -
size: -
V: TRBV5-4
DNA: TGTGTCAGCAGCTTGGGACTTGCGAAAGAGACCCAGTACTTC
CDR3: CVSSLGLAKETQYF

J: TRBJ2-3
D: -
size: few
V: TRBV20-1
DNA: TGCAGTGCCCAGGAGGGACCTAGCACAGATACGCAGTATTTT
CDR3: CSAQEGPSTDTQYF

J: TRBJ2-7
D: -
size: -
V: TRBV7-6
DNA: TGTGCCAGCAGCCAAATTACGGGACAAGCCTACGAGCAGTACTTC
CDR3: CASSQITGQAYEQYF

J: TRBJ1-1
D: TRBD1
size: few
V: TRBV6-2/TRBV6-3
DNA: TGTGCCAGCAGCTACGGGCACAGGGGGCGATTCATGAACACTGAAGCTTTCTTT
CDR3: CASSYGHRGRFMNTEAFF

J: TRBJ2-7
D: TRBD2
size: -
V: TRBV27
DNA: TGTGCCAGTAGGTTAGGACTAGCGGGTAACTACGAGCAGTACTTC
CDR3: CASRLGLAGNYEQYF

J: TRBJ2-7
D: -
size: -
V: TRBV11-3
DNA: TGTGCCAGCAGCTTAAATAGTGACGAGCAGTACTTC
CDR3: CASSLNSDEQYF

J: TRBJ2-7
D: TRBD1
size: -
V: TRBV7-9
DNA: TGTGCCAGCAGCCTCCGACAGGGCGAGGATGAGCAGTACTTC
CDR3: CASSLRQGEDEQYF

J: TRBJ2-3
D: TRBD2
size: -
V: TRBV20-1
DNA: TGCAGTGCTAAAACCAACCAGATAGCGGGAATTTGGGATACGCAGTATTTT
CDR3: CSAKTNQIAGIWDTQYF

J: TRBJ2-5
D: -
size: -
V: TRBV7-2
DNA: TGTGCCAGCAGCCCAAGAGCGGGGACCCAGTACTTC
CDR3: CASSPRAGTQYF

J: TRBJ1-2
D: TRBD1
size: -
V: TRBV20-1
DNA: TGCAGTGCAACCGGGGGACAGGGTACGCCGTACACCTTC
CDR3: CSATGGQGTPYTF

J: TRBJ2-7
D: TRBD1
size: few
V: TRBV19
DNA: TGTGCCAGTAGTATAGGACAGGGTTACGAGCAGTACTTC
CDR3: CASSIGQGYEQYF

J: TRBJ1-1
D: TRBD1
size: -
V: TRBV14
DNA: TGTGCCAGCAGCCAAGATCGAGGGGGACAGCGCACCCCCTTT
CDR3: CASSQDRGGQRTPF

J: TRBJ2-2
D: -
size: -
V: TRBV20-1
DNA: TGCAGTGCCTGGGGGCCAGCGAACACCGGGGAGCTGTTTTTT
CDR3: CSAWGPANTGELFF

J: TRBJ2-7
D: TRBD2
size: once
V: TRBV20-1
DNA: TGCAGTGCTAGTCTAGTTAGCGGGGGGATAGACGAGCAGTACTTC
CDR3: CSASLVSGGIDEQYF

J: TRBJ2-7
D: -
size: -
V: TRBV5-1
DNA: TGCGCCAGCAGCCCACGTGAGTCTGGCCCCTACGAGCAGTACTTC
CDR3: CASSPRESGPYEQYF

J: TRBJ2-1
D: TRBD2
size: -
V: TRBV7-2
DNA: TGTGCCAGCAGCTCGCTAGGGCGGGGGGTTTATAATGAGCAGTTCTTC
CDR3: CASSSLGRGVYNEQFF

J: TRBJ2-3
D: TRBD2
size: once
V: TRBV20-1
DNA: TGCAGTGCTAGAGAAGGGCGGGGGGGCTATACGCAGTATTTT
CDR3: CSAREGRGGYTQYF

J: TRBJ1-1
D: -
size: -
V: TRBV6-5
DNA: TGTGCCAGCAGTTACCGGGGGGCAACGAACACTGAAGCTTTCTTT
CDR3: CASSYRGATNTEAFF

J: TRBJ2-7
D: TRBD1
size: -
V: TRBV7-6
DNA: TGTGCCAGCAGCTTTGGACAGGGGAGGTACGAGCAGTACTTC
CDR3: CASSFGQGRYEQYF

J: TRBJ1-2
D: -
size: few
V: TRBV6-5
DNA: TGTGCCAGCAGTTACTCTGGGGAGGCTCTACGCTATGGCTACACCTTC
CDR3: CASSYSGEALRYGYTF

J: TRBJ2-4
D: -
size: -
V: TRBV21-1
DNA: TGTGCCAGCAGCAAAAGGAGAGAACAGGGCAGGGTTTCCATTCAGTACTTC
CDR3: CASSKRREQGRVSIQYF

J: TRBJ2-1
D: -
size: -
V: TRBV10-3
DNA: TGTGCCATCAGTGGGCCCCAGTCGGCTGGGGAGCAGTTCTTC
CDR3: CAISGPQSAGEQFF

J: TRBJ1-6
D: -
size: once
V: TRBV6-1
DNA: TGTGCCAGCAGTCAATCAGGGCACTCACCCCTCCACTTT
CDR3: CASSQSGHSPLHF

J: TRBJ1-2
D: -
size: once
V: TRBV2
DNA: TGTGCCAGCAGTGAAGGACACACGTCTAACTATGGCTACACCTTC
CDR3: CASSEGHTSNYGYTF

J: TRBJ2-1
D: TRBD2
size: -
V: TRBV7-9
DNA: TGTGCCAGCAGCTTAGCACTAGCGGGCTCCTACAATGAGCAGTTCTTC
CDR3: CASSLALAGSYNEQFF

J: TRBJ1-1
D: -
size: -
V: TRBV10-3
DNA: TGTGCCATCAGTGCCCCCCAGGCCTCTGAGGCTGAAGCTTTCTTT
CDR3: CAISAPQASEAEAFF

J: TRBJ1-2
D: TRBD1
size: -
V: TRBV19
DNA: TGTGCCAGCCAAAGACCAGGGGGCCCGATAAGCTATGGCTACACCTTC
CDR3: CASQRPGGPISYGYTF

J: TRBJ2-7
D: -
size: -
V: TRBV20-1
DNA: TGCAGTGCTAGAGGGGTGGTTCTAGGTATCAGCCACGAGCAGTACTTC
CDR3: CSARGVVLGISHEQYF

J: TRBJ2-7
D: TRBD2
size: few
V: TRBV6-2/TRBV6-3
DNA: TGTGCCAGCAGTTCCACTCGCGGGAGCTACGAGCAGTACTTC
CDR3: CASSSTRGSYEQYF

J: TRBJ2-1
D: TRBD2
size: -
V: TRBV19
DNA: TGTGCCAGTAGTATTGGCCTAGCGGGAGGGTACAATGAGCAGTTCTTC
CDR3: CASSIGLAGGYNEQFF

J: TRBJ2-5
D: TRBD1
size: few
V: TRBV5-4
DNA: TGTGCCAGCAGCCCCCCCGACAGGGTTGAGACCCAGTACTTC
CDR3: CASSPPDRVETQYF

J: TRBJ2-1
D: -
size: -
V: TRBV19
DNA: TGTGCCAGTAGCCTACAGCAGATCTCCTACAATGAGCAGTTCTTC
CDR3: CASSLQQISYNEQFF

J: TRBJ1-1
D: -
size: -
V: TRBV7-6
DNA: TGTGCCAGCAGCGGTACGGACAGGAACACTGAAGCTTTCTTT
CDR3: CASSGTDRNTEAFF